This T cell receptor (beta chain) was profiled in a study of radiation and T cells in renal cell carcinoma (dated by TCRdb to the early 2020s). Describing the broader study: TCR beta sequencing covered around 50 samples in total, comprising around 26 tumors and around 27 peripheral blood samples. A total of 4 million to 5 million unique CDR3 nucleotide sequences, encoding around 2.7 million unique CDR3 amino acid sequences, were found across all 50 or so samples.

There are 11 amino acids in the CDR3, from cysteine to phenylalanine inclusive. Here the CDR3 DNA is all that survives: 33 bases in frame from base 1. The germline V gene gives CDR1 as MNHNS and CDR2 as SASEGT. Trimming takes 8 bases off V and 9 bases off J; junction bases not matched to a gene: 5. TCR beta libraries were generated from genomic DNA with the immunoSEQ kit, following the manufacturer's recommendations. For library preparation, a first multiplex PCR was performed with proprietary primers, followed by a second PCR in which unique barcodes were added, and bead cleanups were performed after each round. Each sample batch included a kit-provided positive control reaction and a negative control reaction. The final libraries were assessed on an Agilent 4200 TapeStation D1000 ScreenTape, pooled by volume, and quantified by qPCR. An Illumina NextSeq500 fitted with a MidOutput 150-cycle cartridge performed the sequencing, running 156 Read1 cycles and 15 Index1 cycles with the kit's custom primers. The pooled library was loaded at about 1 pM, and approximately 20% PhiX control was spiked in. The original methods were these. The vendor-processed data were analyzed in R, and a clonotype was defined as all T cells that share the same CDR3 nucleotide sequence. In the clone abundance analyses, frequencies were normalized to the 10,000 most abundant clones in each sample. Public T cell clones, which averaged fewer than five per sample, were removed prior to analysis. Dominant motifs were analyzed with ImmunoMap using the PAM10 matrix, a gap penalty of 30, and a homology threshold of 0.3, and motifs with a cumulative frequency of at least 0.01 were considered dominant. Tumor-enriched clonotypes and baseline blood-enriched clonotypes were defined as those with an abundance difference of at least 32-fold between compartments. Similarity between tumor and blood repertoires was quantified using the Baroni-Urbani and Buser coefficient, and groups were compared with two-tailed Wilcoxon tests in R. This immuneACCESS table, as held by TCRdb, lists in-frame sequences with V and J called but not all clones. Of the missing ones, under half trace to an unresolved V gene in checked studies; the others have no known cause. V, J and clone size were drawn from that table, and D and trimming were deduced from the DNA. This sample lists about 16,000 clones; roughly 50% were detected once. The ten largest clones represent around two fifths of the sample.

The sample's time point label is to be understood as: tumor resected at nephrectomy. The sample's treatment or condition label, in plain terms: 15 Gy SBRT to primary tumor, nephrectomy 4 weeks later. The samples were obtained from a clinical trial, where primary renal cell carcinomas were treated with 15 Gy stereotactic body radiation therapy and then removed by nephrectomy 4 weeks afterward. Every patient's renal cell carcinoma showed clear cell pathology. Tumors were mechanically dissociated, digested with collagenase/hyaluronidase at 37 °C, processed in gentleMACS C tubes, and stored in liquid nitrogen. Genomic DNA for TCR sequencing was prepared using the QIAamp DNA Blood Mini Kit (Qiagen). Only samples passing all quality control checks were included in the analyses. General findings and caveats noted by the study authors: TCR clonality was higher in irradiated tumors than in controls, as the top 100 clonotypes made up an average of about 54% of the repertoire in irradiated tumors compared with approximately 45% in nephrectomy-only tumors. Irradiated tumors contained more dominant CDR3 motifs, and these motifs occupied a larger share of the repertoire than in control tumors. Top tumor clonotypes rose in blood from baseline to 2 weeks post-radiation, then contracted by 4 weeks, suggesting transient expansion of tumor-resident clones. Effects of radiation dose or scheduling on the TCR repertoire could not be addressed with the single-armed trial design. Because only small tumor regions of approximately 1 g were available, the study did not capture intratumoral heterogeneity. Because pretreatment tumor biopsies were not available, the baseline intratumoral presence of clonotypes could not be determined.

This clone was recorded a few times. Its target antigen remains unknown. It has no much larger one-base neighbor in the sample; base qualities were not kept. Recombination joined TRBV6-1 with TRBJ2-5; a stretch of 8 junction bases matches TRBD1. The specimen comprised tumor tissue, sampled from a patient whose treatment included radiotherapy and nephrectomy. The sequence derives from an older woman with renal cell carcinoma. The base sequence is TGTGCCAGCCTGGACAGGGAGGCCCAGTACTTC. This yields the protein CASLDREAQYF.